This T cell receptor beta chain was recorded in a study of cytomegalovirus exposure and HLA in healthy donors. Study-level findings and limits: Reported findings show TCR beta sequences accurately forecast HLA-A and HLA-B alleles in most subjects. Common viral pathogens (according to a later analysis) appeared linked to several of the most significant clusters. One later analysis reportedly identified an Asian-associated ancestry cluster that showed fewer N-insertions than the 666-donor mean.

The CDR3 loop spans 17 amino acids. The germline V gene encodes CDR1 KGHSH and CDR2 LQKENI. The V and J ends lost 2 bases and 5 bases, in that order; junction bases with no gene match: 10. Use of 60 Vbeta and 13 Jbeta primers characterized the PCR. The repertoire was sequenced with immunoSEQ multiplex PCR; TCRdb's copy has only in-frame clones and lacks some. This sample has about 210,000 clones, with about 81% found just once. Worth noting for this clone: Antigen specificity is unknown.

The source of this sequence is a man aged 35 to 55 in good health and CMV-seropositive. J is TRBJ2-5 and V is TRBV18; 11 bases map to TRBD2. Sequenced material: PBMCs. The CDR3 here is CASSPLMLAGGEETQYF. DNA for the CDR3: TGTGCCAGCTCACCATTAATGCTAGCGGGAGGAGAGGAGACCCAGTACTTC.